The 21 T cell receptor beta chains below come from one sample, sequenced in a study of shared clonotypes between healthy human individuals. The assay was immunoSEQ multiplex PCR, and TCRdb's table has in-frame clones only and misses some. The repertoire includes 550,000 to 850,000 clones, just under 75% of them detected once, and approximately 2% sits in the top ten. Sequenced: memory CD4+ T cells sorted from blood. Regarding subset: CD45RA-negative fraction. The receptor set was obtained from a woman aged 25 to 39 in good health.

The genes are TRBV28 and TRBJ1-5, with a weak D call TRBD1 (5 bases). Trimming removed 7 bases at V and 3 bases at J, with 10 bases between. This CDR3 contains 13 residues. Germline values: CDR1 MDHEN, CDR2 SYDVKM. The CDR3 loop is CASKRGHNQPQHF. CDR3 DNA sequence: TGTGCCAGCAAGAGGGGCCACAATCAGCCCCAGCATTTT.

This clone is a singleton in its sample. V usage is TRBV14 and J usage is TRBJ2-7, with D possibly being TRBD1 (6 bases). This CDR3 is 16 amino acids long. Looked up from germline, CDR1 is SGHDN and CDR2 is FVKESK. Deletions cut 5 bases from V and 2 bases from J, with 19 bases between. This CDR3 reads CASSDSRGVRTYEQYF. The CDR3 DNA reads TGTGCCAGCAGCGATTCCAGGGGCGTTCGGACCTACGAGCAGTACTTC.

V is TRBV6-6 and J is TRBJ2-3; the match to TRBD2 covers 10 bases. With V trimmed by 0 bases and J by 6 bases, 6 bases remained unmatched. The CDR3 has 16 residues. Looked up from germline, CDR1 is MNHNY and CDR2 is SVGAGI (reference sequence). In DNA, the CDR3 is TGTGCCAGCAGTTACTCGGGAGCGGGAGGGGTGGATACGCAGTATTTT. This codes for CASSYSGAGGVDTQYF.

In its sample, this clone was seen a few times. The chain couples TRBV28 to TRBJ1-3; D perhaps matches TRBD1 (6 bases). The germline V and J ends were trimmed by 5 bases and 0 bases, with 17 bases remaining between them. The CDR3 length is 17 residues. Germline CDR1 reads MDHEN; CDR2 reads SYDVKM. The CDR3 DNA is TGTGCCAGCAGTCCACCCCGCGGACAGAGCTCTGGAAACACCATATATTTT. Its protein is CASSPPRGQSSGNTIYF.

The rearrangement uses TRBV7-9 and TRBJ2-5, with 10 bases identical to TRBD2. The CDR3 length is 16 residues. CDR1 and CDR2 from the germline V gene are SEHNR and FQNEAQ (reference sequence). The junction had 6 bases not matched to a gene; V was cut back by 1 base and J by 4 bases. CDR3 sequence: CASSLGAGGRVETQYF. The CDR3 DNA is TGTGCCAGCAGCTTAGGAGCGGGAGGGAGGGTAGAGACCCAGTACTTC.

The rearrangement joins TRBV19 to TRBJ1-5; 10 positions match TRBD1. Losses at the gene ends were 4 bases for V and 7 bases for J; bases not matched to a gene: 7. Germline values: CDR1 LNHDA, CDR2 SQIVND (reference sequence). The CDR3 extends over 15 amino acids. CDR3 coding DNA: TGTGCCAGTAGTAGGGGACAGGGGTCGGGACAGCCCCAGCATTTT. Translation: CASSRGQGSGQPQHF.

The chain combines TRBV19 with TRBJ2-2; D might be TRBD1 or TRBD2, each matching 5 bases. The CDR3 loop spans 14 amino acids. V lost 6 bases and J 8 bases, leaving 16 bases between the germline ends. The germline gives CDR1 LNHDA, CDR2 SQIVND (reference sequence). The CDR3 DNA is TGTGCCAGTAGGGCCCGGGGCTTGTCGGGGGAGCTGTTTTTT. Protein product: CASRARGLSGELFF.

About this clone itself: This may be a read error, as it is one base from a much larger clone. The same CDR3 also results from other DNA sequences found in this sample. The chain has TRBV5-1 and TRBJ2-1, with 9 nucleotides matching TRBD2. From germline, CDR1 is SGHRS and CDR2 YFSETQ. Unmatched junction bases numbered 2, after V lost 0 bases and J lost 4 bases. The CDR3 is 15 amino acids. The CDR3: CASSLDSGGYNEQFF. The CDR3 bases are TGCGCCAGCAGCTTGGATAGCGGGGGTTACAATGAGCAGTTCTTC.

V gene TRBV28 combines with J gene TRBJ1-2, with D hard to call. V lost 3 bases, J lost 8 bases, and 7 bases lay in between. This CDR3 comprises 11 residues. Germline loops: CDR1 MDHEN, CDR2 SYDVKM. CDR3 nucleotides: TGTGCCAGCAGTTTGAGCCGGGGCTACACCTTC. Encoded protein: CASSLSRGYTF.

The J gene is TRBJ2-2, the V gene TRBV25-1; tentatively, D is TRBD2 (6 bases). The CDR3 has 14 residues. CDR1 and CDR2 from the germline V gene are MGHDK and SYGVNS. V shed 4 bases and J shed 5 bases, with 11 bases lying between them. As DNA, the CDR3 is TGTGCCAGCAGTGCCGGGGGTGGGACCGGGGAGCTGTTTTTT. It encodes CASSAGGGTGELFF.

The chain couples TRBV30 to TRBJ2-1; TRBD2 matches at 14 bases. The V gene's germline CDR1 is GTSNPN and CDR2 SVGIG (reference sequence). The CDR3 totals 15 residues. Trimming cost V 2 bases and J 8 bases; bases outside gene matches: 5. Written as DNA, the CDR3 is TGTGCCTGGAGTCCTGGGACTAGCGGGAGTTATGAGCAGTTCTTC. Encoded protein: CAWSPGTSGSYEQFF.

The chain joins TRBV5-8 to TRBJ2-1; D possibly matches TRBD1 or TRBD2 (5 bases each). CDR1 is SGHTS and CDR2 is YDEGEE in the germline V gene. With 7 bases removed from V and 9 bases from J, the gap between germline ends came to 20 bases. The CDR3 sequence is 14 residues long. CDR3 amino acids: CASLPLGGAIEQFF. In DNA form, the CDR3 reads TGTGCCAGCCTACCCCTTGGGGGAGCTATTGAGCAGTTCTTC.

The chain carries TRBV7-2 and TRBJ2-3; the D is unclear. Trimming took off 3 bases at V and 5 bases at J, with 15 bases between the two ends. Germline V gives CDR1 SGHTA, CDR2 FQGNSA. The CDR3 has 15 amino acids. CDR3 DNA sequence: TGTGCCAGCAGCTTTCGATCCCGCTTGCGAGATACGCAGTATTTT. This codes for CASSFRSRLRDTQYF.

This clone was seen more than once but under ten times. The rearrangement joins TRBV29-1 to TRBJ1-2; 8 bases are shared with TRBD1. This CDR3 is 19 amino acids long. The junction had 23 bases not matched to a gene; V was cut back by 4 bases and J by 4 bases. CDR1 SQVTM and CDR2 ANQGSEA come from the germline V gene. CDR3 loop: CSVGPEDGEARDRSYGYTF. CDR3 coding DNA: TGCAGCGTTGGCCCTGAGGACGGCGAGGCAAGGGACAGGAGCTATGGCTACACCTTC.

This chain joins TRBV7-9 and TRBJ2-1; TRBD2 aligns across 14 bases. This CDR3 is built from 15 residues. V gave up 5 bases and J gave up 10 bases; unmatched junction bases: 7. Per the germline V gene, CDR1 is SEHNR and CDR2 is FQNEAQ (reference sequence). The CDR3 here is CASSHGTSGRVEQFF. CDR3 nucleotide sequence: TGTGCCAGCAGCCACGGGACTAGCGGGAGAGTAGAGCAGTTCTTC.

V and J are TRBV6-5 and TRBJ2-7, with TRBD1 matching over 8 bases. This CDR3 is built from 15 residues. The ends lost 6 bases at V and 2 bases at J; junction bases unmatched: 9. Germline CDR1 reads MNHEY; CDR2 reads SVGAGI. The CDR3 loop is CASRSGQGSAYEQYF. CDR3 bases: TGTGCCAGCAGAAGCGGACAGGGATCAGCCTACGAGCAGTACTTC.

The chain employs TRBV29-1 and TRBJ2-5; the match to TRBD1 covers 9 bases. The J call could be wrong; TRBJ2-7 is a better fit for the DNA end. From germline, CDR1 is SQVTM and CDR2 ANQGSEA. CDR3 length: 12 amino acids. CDR3 sequence (DNA): TGCAGCGTTGAACCGGGACAGGGCGAGCAGTACTTC. Its translation: CSVEPGQGEQYF.

This chain connects TRBV29-1 to TRBJ2-3; tentatively, D is TRBD1 or TRBD2 (5 bases each). Germline V CDR1 and CDR2: SQVTM, ANQGSEA. Trimming pared 7 bases from V and 3 bases from J, leaving 20 bases between. The CDR3 is 15 amino acids. CDR3 residues: CSGLGDDGTTDTQYF. For the CDR3, the DNA is TGCAGCGGACTGGGGGACGACGGGACGACAGATACGCAGTATTTT.

CDR3 sequence: CASSSTAGPVETQYF. CDR3 DNA sequence: TGTGCCAGCAGCTCCACGGCGGGGCCGGTGGAGACCCAGTACTTC. The J gene is TRBJ2-5, the V gene TRBV7-3; tentative D call: TRBD2 (6 bases). Per the germline V gene, CDR1 is SGHTA and CDR2 is FQGTGA. Trimming pared 4 bases from V and 5 bases from J, leaving 17 bases between. This CDR3 spans 15 amino acids.

The chain links TRBV19 to TRBJ1-1, with D possibly matching TRBD1 (6 bases). From germline, CDR1 is LNHDA and CDR2 SQIVND (reference sequence). The V gene lost 6 bases and the J gene lost 5 bases, with 16 bases spanning the gap. The CDR3 sequence is 14 residues long. The CDR3 coding sequence is TGTGCCAGTAGCCTAGGGGGGCTGGAGACTGAAGCTTTCTTT. Translation gives CASSLGGLETEAFF.

In this sample, this clone turned up once. The chain recombines TRBV28 with TRBJ2-7; 8 positions agree with TRBD1. The length of the CDR3 is 15 residues. CDR1 and CDR2 (germline): MDHEN, SYDVKM. V shed 7 bases, J shed 0 bases, and the junction held 8 bases outside the gene matches. CDR3 region: CASTGQGPLSYEQYF. For the CDR3, the DNA is TGTGCCAGCACCGGACAGGGACCACTCTCCTACGAGCAGTACTTC.